This passage covers 15 T cell receptor beta chains from one sample sequenced in a study of T cells in localized non-small cell lung cancer. Generated by immunoSEQ multiplex PCR, the TCRdb table keeps only in-frame clones and is missing some. This table holds some 52,000 clones, around 86% found once. The sequenced sample was peripheral blood, obtained before any cancer treatment. Receptors were obtained from a male donor aged 60 or over with stage III squamous cell lung carcinoma.

This chain links TRBV4-2 with TRBJ2-3; D may be TRBD2 (5 bases). Trimming left V 7 bases short and J 6 bases short, with 11 bases between. This CDR3 has 12 residues. The V gene's germline CDR1 is LGHNA and CDR2 YNFKEQ. The CDR3 DNA follows: TGTGCCAGCACTACTTCGGGGGATACGCAGTATTTT. It encodes CASTTSGDTQYF.

The chain links TRBV7-6 to TRBJ2-3; D not certain. Germline CDR1 SGHVS, CDR2 FNYEAQ. The V and J ends lost 0 bases and 0 bases respectively, with 7 bases between them. The length of the CDR3 is 15 residues. CDR3 DNA: TGTGCCAGCAGCTTAGCCGCAGTTAGCACAGATACGCAGTATTTT. Its translation is CASSLAAVSTDTQYF.

This clone occurred a few times. The chain employs TRBV7-6 and TRBJ2-1; no clear D. The CDR3 is 13 residues long. V was cut by 5 bases and J by 8 bases, with 13 bases left in between. Germline CDR1 SGHVS, CDR2 FNYEAQ. The CDR3 DNA is TGTGCCAGCAGCATCAAGACATTCGATGAGCAGTTCTTC. Amino acids: CASSIKTFDEQFF.

The genes are TRBV5-4 and TRBJ1-1; D gene unclear. The CDR3 is 13 amino acids. The germline V and J ends were trimmed by 0 bases and 1 base, with 4 bases remaining between them. CDR1 and CDR2 (germline): SGHNT, YYREEE (reference sequence). Written as DNA, the CDR3 is TGTGCCAGCAGCTTGGGATGGAACACTGAAGCTTTCTTT. The encoded protein is CASSLGWNTEAFF.

The chain uses TRBV19 and TRBJ2-1, with D unresolved. The germline CDR1 and CDR2 sequences are LNHDA and SQIVND (reference sequence). Trimming removed 4 bases from V and 3 bases from J, with 19 bases in between. The CDR3 is 17 amino acids. CDR3 amino acids: CASSTSSGYLLYNEQFF. The DNA of the CDR3 is TGTGCCAGTAGTACCTCATCCGGGTACCTGCTCTACAATGAGCAGTTCTTC.

The rearrangement uses TRBV5-5 and TRBJ2-2, with D perhaps TRBD2 (6 bases). CDR3 length: 16 amino acids. The germline V gene has CDR1 SGHKS and CDR2 YYEKEE (reference sequence). V was cut by 4 bases and J by 4 bases, with 17 bases left in between. The CDR3 DNA follows: TGTGCCAGCAGCCAACGACTAGAGTGGATCACCGGGGAGCTGTTTTTT. Amino acids: CASSQRLEWITGELFF.

The chain has TRBV5-1 and TRBJ1-2, with a possible D match to TRBD1 (6 bases). The V end lost 4 bases, the J end lost 0 bases, and 16 bases lay between the germline ends. CDR1 SGHRS and CDR2 YFSETQ come from the germline V gene. The CDR3 is 16 residues long. CDR3 loop: CASSLQGSGTNYGYTF. For the CDR3, the DNA is TGCGCCAGCAGCCTACAGGGTTCCGGAACTAACTATGGCTACACCTTC.

CDR3 residues: CAWSVRDRGPYEQYF. CDR3 DNA sequence: TGTGCCTGGAGTGTTCGGGACAGGGGGCCCTACGAGCAGTACTTC. The V call is TRBV30, the J call TRBJ2-7; 12 bases agree with TRBD1. V lost 0 bases to trimming and J lost 2 bases; unmatched junction nucleotides: 2. The V gene's germline CDR1 is GTSNPN and CDR2 SVGIG (reference sequence). CDR3 length: 15 amino acids. The variable domain in full, completed from reference TRBV30 and TRBJ2-7, reads SQTIHQWPATLVQPVGSPLSLECTVEGTSNPNLYWYRQAAGRGLQLLFYSVGIGQISSEVPQNLSASRPQDRQFILSSKKLLLSDSGFYLCAWSVRDRGPYEQYFGPGTRLTVT.

The chain has TRBV5-1 and TRBJ1-3; 12 nucleotides line up with TRBD1. V trimming: 4 bases; J trimming: 2 bases; junction bases outside the gene matches: 4. This CDR3 is 16 amino acids long. Germline V gives CDR1 SGHRS, CDR2 YFSETQ. The CDR3 region is CASSEGQGAPGNTIYF. CDR3 nucleotide sequence: TGCGCCAGCAGCGAGGGACAGGGGGCACCTGGAAACACCATATATTTT. Variable domain in full (rest from reference TRBV5-1 and TRBJ1-3): KAGVTQTPRYLIKTRGQQVTLSCSPISGHRSVSWYQQTPGQGLQFLFEYFSETQRNKGNFPGRFSGRQFSNSRSEMNVSTLELGDSALYLCASSEGQGAPGNTIYFGEGSWLTVV.

The gene calls are TRBV5-1 and TRBJ2-3, with 7 positions matching TRBD2. Germline trimming cut 2 bases from V and 6 bases from J; bases unmatched to any gene: 12. Germline assignment: CDR1 SGHRS and CDR2 YFSETQ. The CDR3 runs 16 residues. This chain's CDR3 is CASSFSAGPARDTQYF. CDR3 DNA: TGCGCCAGCAGCTTCTCAGCGGGGCCGGCAAGGGATACGCAGTATTTT. Filled out from reference TRBV5-1 and TRBJ2-3, the complete variable domain reads KAGVTQTPRYLIKTRGQQVTLSCSPISGHRSVSWYQQTPGQGLQFLFEYFSETQRNKGNFPGRFSGRQFSNSRSEMNVSTLELGDSALYLCASSFSAGPARDTQYFGPGTRLTVL.

DNA of the CDR3: TGCGCCAGCAGCCAGGACAGGGGGCGTGAGCAGTTCTTC. The encoded protein is CASSQDRGREQFF. The chain carries TRBV4-3 and TRBJ2-1, with 11 bases fitting TRBD1. Germline values: CDR1 LGHNA, CDR2 YSLEER. The CDR3 loop spans 13 amino acids. Trimming at V came to 3 bases and at J to 9 bases, leaving 1 base not matched to a gene.

The J gene is TRBJ2-7, the V gene TRBV18, with D perhaps assigned TRBD1 or TRBD2 (5 bases each). The germline V gene encodes CDR1 KGHSH and CDR2 LQKENI. The CDR3 is 15 amino acids. V was cut by 4 bases and J by 5 bases, with 18 bases left in between. The DNA of the CDR3 is TGTGCCAGCTCACGATTATCTGGGACGGCTCACGAGCAGTACTTC. Protein: CASSRLSGTAHEQYF.

This rearrangement joins TRBV29-1 to TRBJ1-2; possibly TRBD1 for D (6 bases). The ends were cut back, 5 bases at V and 4 bases at J, with 26 bases in the middle. Germline CDR1 and CDR2: SQVTM and ANQGSEA. The CDR3 runs 17 residues. As DNA, the CDR3 is TGCAGCGTTTTTTTCAGGCACAGGGAGAGGGCGAGCTATGGCTACACCTTC. Residues: CSVFFRHRERASYGYTF.

The chain uses TRBV14 and TRBJ2-1; D is perhaps TRBD1 or TRBD2 (5 bases each). The CDR3 is 14 amino acids. Germline loops: CDR1 SGHDN, CDR2 FVKESK. V lost 4 bases and J lost 4, with 11 bases in between. DNA of the CDR3: TGTGCCAGCAGCCCGCCGGGGCAGTACAATGAGCAGTTCTTC. The encoded protein is CASSPPGQYNEQFF. Full variable domain (rest looked up from reference TRBV14 and TRBJ2-1): EAGVTQFPSHSVIEKGQTVTLRCDPISGHDNLYWYRRVMGKEIKFLLHFVKESKQDESGMPNNRFLAERTGGTYSTLKVQPAELEDSGVYFCASSPPGQYNEQFFGPGTRLTVL.

The CDR3 coding sequence is TGTGCCAGCAGTACCTGGGACAGGGGGGGATACAATGAGCAGTTCTTC. This sequence encodes CASSTWDRGGYNEQFF. The V gene is TRBV27, the J gene TRBJ2-1; the match to TRBD1 covers 11 bases. Germline-derived CDR1 and CDR2 are MNHEY and SMNVEV (reference sequence). J lost 4 bases, V lost 5 bases, and 7 bases had no gene match. CDR3 length: 16 residues.